Listed below are T cell receptor beta chains from one sample, sequenced in a study of T cell responses to AZD1222 COVID-19 vaccine. Measured with immunoSEQ multiplex PCR; TCRdb has only the in-frame clones, and not every one. The data hold 150,000 to 180,000 clones, with roughly nine tenths observed a single time. Sequencing used peripheral blood, obtained on day 0 of MenACWY control vaccination. The receptors were sampled from an adult in good health. The CDR3 runs from the conserved cysteine through the conserved F or W. A D gene is named only where the DNA matches it firmly. Part of the rows lack a size; the others show once, few, many or a class for expanded clones.

J	size	V	length	D	CDR3	DNA
TRBJ1-1	NA	TRBV19	15	TRBD1	CASSPRDRGNTEAFF	TGTGCCAGTAGTCCCCGGGACAGGGGGAACACTGAAGCTTTCTTT
TRBJ1-5	once	TRBV3-1/TRBV3-2	13	NA	CASSQQGHQPQHF	TGTGCCAGCAGCCAGCAGGGCCATCAGCCCCAGCATTTT
TRBJ2-3	NA	TRBV5-6	15	TRBD2	CASSLGAGEADTQYF	TGTGCCAGCAGCTTGGGGGCGGGAGAGGCAGATACGCAGTATTTT
TRBJ1-1	NA	TRBV30	12	NA	CAWDRLNTEAFF	TGTGCCTGGGACCGATTGAACACTGAAGCTTTCTTT
TRBJ2-6	NA	TRBV28	15	NA	CASSLLSAGANVLTF	TGTGCCAGCAGTTTACTGTCAGCTGGGGCCAACGTCCTGACTTTC
TRBJ2-3	NA	TRBV7-2	15	TRBD1	CASSLQTGSTDTQYF	TGTGCCAGCAGCTTGCAGACAGGGAGCACAGATACGCAGTATTTT
TRBJ2-1	NA	TRBV18	16	TRBD1	CASSPPGTGGLHEQFF	TGTGCCAGCTCACCACCCGGGACAGGGGGCTTGCATGAGCAGTTCTTC
TRBJ2-6	NA	TRBV5-1	19	NA	CASSPLLGYRDSGANVLTF	TGCGCCAGCAGCCCCCTATTGGGCTACAGGGACTCTGGGGCCAACGTCCTGACTTTC
TRBJ2-3	NA	TRBV5-1	16	TRBD1	CASSPERDRRTDTQYF	TGCGCCAGCAGCCCGGAACGGGACAGACGCACAGATACGCAGTATTTT
TRBJ2-7	NA	TRBV24-1	12	TRBD1	CATSGQGYEQYF	TGTGCCACCAGTGGACAGGGCTACGAGCAGTACTTC
TRBJ2-5	NA	TRBV11-3	20	TRBD1	CASSSYTYRDRGLPQETQYF	TGTGCCAGCAGCTCCTACACGTATCGGGACAGGGGGCTACCCCAAGAGACCCAGTACTTC
TRBJ1-5	NA	TRBV28	14	NA	CASSLDSGDQPQHF	TGTGCCAGCAGTTTAGACTCCGGGGATCAGCCCCAGCATTTT
TRBJ2-2	NA	TRBV5-5	17	NA	CASSHLGEIANTGELFF	TGTGCCAGCAGCCACCTCGGGGAGATTGCGAACACCGGGGAGCTGTTTTTT